These 25 T cell receptor beta chains came from one sample sequenced in a study of PD-L1 blockade in urothelial cancer. Time point described: pretreatment peripheral blood. Here immunoSEQ multiplex PCR was the method, and the copy in TCRdb shows in-frame clones only, minus some. Here the sample spans some 80,000 clones, 85% being singletons. Sample: PBMCs, taken around atezolizumab (anti-PD-L1) treatment. The receptors originated from a man in his forties or fifties with urothelial cancer.

V and J are TRBV4-2 and TRBJ2-3, with a possible D match to TRBD2 (5 bases). This CDR3 is 13 amino acids long. Trimming pared 1 base from V and 5 bases from J, leaving 7 bases between. Germline CDR1 LGHNA, CDR2 YNFKEQ. CDR3 coding DNA: TGTGCCAGCAGCCAAGGGACTGAAGATACGCAGTATTTT. As protein: CASSQGTEDTQYF.

This clone was recorded only once. V is TRBV6-1 and J is TRBJ1-2; tentative D call: TRBD1 (5 bases). The germline CDR1 and CDR2 sequences are MNHNS and SASEGT. CDR3 length: 15 amino acids. V was shortened by 4 bases and J by 5 bases, with 17 bases between the two germline ends. The CDR3 bases are TGTGCCAGCAGTGTCCTTTATAGGGGTTTGTATGGCTACACCTTC. Its translation: CASSVLYRGLYGYTF.

V usage is TRBV28 and J usage is TRBJ1-1, with 10 bases identical to TRBD1. The CDR3 contains 15 residues. V dropped 6 bases and J dropped 0; count of bases not matched to a gene: 4. Germline V gives CDR1 MDHEN, CDR2 SYDVKM. Here the CDR3 reads CASRRDRGLNTEAFF. The DNA for the CDR3 is TGTGCCAGCAGGCGAGACAGGGGGCTGAACACTGAAGCTTTCTTT.

This clone turned up a few times. The chain joins TRBV19 to TRBJ1-1, with D possibly TRBD1 on 6 matching bases. V gave up 6 bases and J gave up 5 bases, with 16 bases separating them. Germline-derived CDR1 and CDR2 are LNHDA and SQIVND (reference sequence). This CDR3 has 14 residues. The CDR3 nucleotides are TGTGCCAGTAGCCTAGGGGGATCGAAGACTGAAGCTTTCTTT. Its protein is CASSLGGSKTEAFF.

V gene TRBV15 combines with J gene TRBJ2-5; D unresolved. The CDR3 has 14 residues. Trimming stripped 1 base from V and 3 bases from J, with 9 bases between. Germline V gene sequence: CDR1 LNHNV, CDR2 YYDKDF (reference sequence). The CDR3 protein is CATSRVSTEETQYF. CDR3 in DNA: TGTGCCACCAGCAGAGTGAGCACCGAAGAGACCCAGTACTTC.

This sequence joins TRBV19 and TRBJ2-5, with a possible D match to TRBD1 (5 bases). Trimming removed 4 bases at V and 3 bases at J, with 15 bases between. The CDR3 covers 15 residues. Germline V CDR1 and CDR2: LNHDA, SQIVND (reference sequence). The CDR3: CASSKSTGREETQYF. The CDR3 bases are TGTGCCAGTAGTAAGTCGACCGGCAGGGAAGAGACCCAGTACTTC. Complete variable domain (other parts from reference TRBV19 and TRBJ2-5): DGGITQSPKYLFRKEGQNVTLSCEQNLNHDAMYWYRQDPGQGLRLIYYSQIVNDFQKGDIAEGYSVSREKKESFPLTVTSAQKNPTAFYLCASSKSTGREETQYFGPGTRLLVL.

This clone was picked up one time. The J gene is TRBJ1-2, the V gene TRBV28; maybe TRBD1 (6 bases). CDR3 size: 15 residues. V was pared by 7 bases and J by 7 bases, with 22 bases between. Per the germline V gene, CDR1 is MDHEN and CDR2 is SYDVKM. The chain's CDR3 is CASNKQGFESFGYTF. The CDR3, as DNA: TGTGCCAGCAATAAACAGGGATTTGAATCGTTTGGCTACACCTTC.

This clone was found a few times. The chain carries TRBV28 and TRBJ2-5, with D possibly being TRBD2 (6 bases). Germline CDR1 and CDR2: MDHEN and SYDVKM. This CDR3 comprises 14 residues. V was cut by 3 bases and J by 7 bases, with 15 bases left in between. The CDR3 DNA reads as TGTGCCAGCAGTTTCTGGCGGGAACCCCTGACCCAGTACTTC. Its protein is CASSFWREPLTQYF.

The J gene is TRBJ1-3, the V gene TRBV6-1; weak D call: TRBD1 (6 bases). Trimming left V 6 bases short and J 8 bases short, with 14 bases between. This CDR3 contains 13 residues. Germline assignment: CDR1 MNHNS and CDR2 SASEGT. This chain's CDR3 is CASRGWTVDTIYF. The CDR3 bases are TGTGCCAGCAGGGGCTGGACAGTAGACACCATATATTTT.

The rearrangement joins TRBV4-1 to TRBJ1-1; TRBD1 matches at 7 bases. CDR1 is MGHRA and CDR2 is YSYEKL in the germline V gene. CDR3 size: 15 residues. V dropped 4 bases and J dropped 3; count of bases not matched to a gene: 8. The CDR3 loop reads CASSLGPQGDTEAFF. CDR3 in DNA: TGCGCCAGCAGCCTTGGGCCGCAGGGGGACACTGAAGCTTTCTTT.

V usage is TRBV4-3 and J usage is TRBJ1-1, with TRBD1 matching over 9 bases. Trimming cost V 4 bases and J 2 bases; bases outside gene matches: 5. The CDR3 contains 15 residues. Germline CDR1 LGHNA, CDR2 YSLEER. The CDR3 DNA reads as TGCGCCAGCAGCCTGAAGGGACAGGGAAACACTGAAGCTTTCTTT. It translates to CASSLKGQGNTEAFF.

This rearrangement joins TRBV27 to TRBJ2-2, with 10 bases fitting TRBD2. The CDR3 spans 14 residues. After removal of 2 bases from V and 6 bases from J, the junction contained 0 bases not matched to a gene. CDR1 is MNHEY and CDR2 is SMNVEV in the germline V gene (reference sequence). The CDR3 is CASSLLAGAGELFF. The CDR3 nucleotides read TGTGCCAGCAGTTTACTAGCGGGAGCCGGGGAGCTGTTTTTT.

The gene calls are TRBV7-6 and TRBJ2-7; the match to TRBD1 covers 7 bases. Looked up from germline, CDR1 is SGHVS and CDR2 is FNYEAQ. V lost 5 bases, J lost 1 base, and 2 bases stayed unmatched. This CDR3 is 13 amino acids long. The CDR3 sequence is CASSPTGSYEQYF. The CDR3, as DNA: TGTGCCAGCAGCCCGACAGGGTCCTACGAGCAGTACTTC.

The V gene is TRBV27, the J gene TRBJ2-2; 8 nucleotides line up with TRBD2. J gave up 2 bases and V 3 bases, and 8 bases lay outside the gene matches. The CDR3 loop spans 17 amino acids. Germline V gene lookup returns CDR1 MNHEY and CDR2 SMNVEV (reference sequence). The CDR3 here is CASSFLAGGFNTGELFF. CDR3 coding DNA: TGTGCCAGCAGTTTCCTCGCGGGAGGATTCAACACCGGGGAGCTGTTTTTT.

The chain joins TRBV29-1 to TRBJ1-5, with 7 nucleotides matching TRBD1. Germline values: CDR1 SQVTM, CDR2 ANQGSEA. The V gene end was trimmed by 6 bases and the J gene end by 4 bases; junction bases not matched to a gene: 3. The CDR3 is made up of 12 amino acids. This CDR3 is CSVQGWNQPQHF. Here the CDR3 DNA reads TGCAGCGTACAGGGGTGGAATCAGCCCCAGCATTTT. The entire variable domain, with the rest obtained from reference TRBV29-1 and TRBJ1-5, is as follows: SAVISQKPSRDICQRGTSLTIQCQVDSQVTMMFWYRQQPGQSLTLIATANQGSEATYESGFVIDKFPISRPNLTFSTLTVSNMSPEDSSIYLCSVQGWNQPQHFGDGTRLSIL.

The chain is built from TRBV10-3 and TRBJ2-5; the D gene is possibly TRBD1 (6 bases). The V gene lost 5 bases and the J gene lost 4 bases, with 14 bases spanning the gap. The germline V gene encodes CDR1 ENHRY and CDR2 SYGVKD. This CDR3 comprises 14 residues. In DNA form, the CDR3 reads TGTGCCATCAGTAGCGCCTTAGGGGGAGAGACCCAGTACTTC. Its protein product is CAISSALGGETQYF.

Notes on this clone: One end of the junction varies from germline; a read error may be responsible. The CDR3 DNA reads TGTGCCAGCAGCGACAGGGGTATGGCTGAGGCTTTCTTT. Protein product: CASSDRGMAEAFF. This chain uses TRBV6-6 with TRBJ1-1; the match to TRBD1 covers 8 bases. Per the germline V gene, CDR1 is MNHNY and CDR2 is SVGAGI (reference sequence). The CDR3 has 13 amino acids.

The CDR3 sequence is CATLRGGWTEAFF. CDR3 coding DNA: TGTGCCACCCTAAGAGGGGGTTGGACTGAAGCTTTCTTT. J is TRBJ1-1 and V is TRBV28, with D possibly matching TRBD1 (6 bases). V lost 10 bases, J lost 5 bases, and 17 bases lay in between. The CDR3 length is 13 residues. Germline CDR1 MDHEN, CDR2 SYDVKM.

This chain joins TRBV5-4 and TRBJ1-2, with 9 bases aligning to TRBD1. The CDR3 extends over 15 amino acids. Germline V gene data show CDR1 as SGHNT and CDR2 as YYREEE (reference sequence). With 3 bases clipped from V and 4 bases from J, the junction kept 7 bases outside the gene matches. The CDR3 DNA reads as TGTGCCAGCAGCTCGACAGGGGGTCCCCTCTATGGCTACACCTTC. This sequence encodes CASSSTGGPLYGYTF.

This chain uses TRBV2 with TRBJ1-5; D perhaps matches TRBD1 (5 bases). The V gene's germline CDR1 is SNHLY and CDR2 FYNNEI. CDR3 length: 14 amino acids. V gave up 7 bases and J gave up 4 bases, with 14 bases separating them. CDR3 bases: TGTGCCAGCACCCGAAGGGCAGGGAATCAGCCCCAGCATTTT. This codes for CASTRRAGNQPQHF. Looking up the rest from reference TRBV2 and TRBJ1-5 gives the full variable domain: EPEVTQTPSHQVTQMGQEVILRCVPISNHLYFYWYRQILGQKVEFLVSFYNNEISEKSEIFDDQFSVERPDGSNFTLKIRSTKLEDSAMYFCASTRRAGNQPQHFGDGTRLSIL.

This rearrangement joins TRBV28 to TRBJ2-7; maybe TRBD2 (5 bases). The CDR3 has 14 amino acids. Germline CDR1 is MDHEN and CDR2 is SYDVKM. V gave up 10 bases and J gave up 3 bases, with 19 bases separating them. CDR3 bases: TGTGCCACCAAGGCAGTGGCGGGTTACTACGAGCAGTACTTC. Protein product: CATKAVAGYYEQYF.

The V and J genes are TRBV11-3 and TRBJ2-1; 10 bases match TRBD2. From germline, CDR1 is SGHNT and CDR2 YENEEA. Trimming took 0 bases from V and 0 from J; bases not matched to a gene: 8. The CDR3 spans 19 residues. CDR3 in DNA: TGTGCCAGCAGCTTAGATGGGCTTTCTAGCGGGAGCTCCTACAATGAGCAGTTCTTC. It codes for CASSLDGLSSGSSYNEQFF.

The chain recombines TRBV7-6 with TRBJ2-1, with TRBD2 identical over 12 bases. V trimming: 7 bases; J trimming: 7 bases; junction bases outside the gene matches: 5. CDR1 is SGHVS, CDR2 FNYEAQ, per germline. CDR3 length: 14 amino acids. In DNA, the CDR3 is TGTGCCAGCAATCTACTAGCGGGAGGTAATGAGCAGTTCTTC. Protein sequence: CASNLLAGGNEQFF.

The chain uses TRBV11-3 and TRBJ2-3; D might be TRBD2 (6 bases). This CDR3 is 12 amino acids long. The germline V gene has CDR1 SGHNT and CDR2 YENEEA. V lost 5 bases and J 8 bases, leaving 11 bases between the germline ends. CDR3 sequence: CASSRESGTQYF. In DNA form, the CDR3 reads TGTGCCAGCAGCCGGGAGTCGGGTACGCAGTATTTT.

CDR3 DNA: TGTGCCAGCAGCTTAGGTCCCACTAGCGTGTCTAGCACAGATACGCAGTATTTT. Translation: CASSLGPTSVSSTDTQYF. The V gene is TRBV7-8, the J gene TRBJ2-3, with TRBD2 matching over 7 bases. In germline, CDR1 is SGHVS, CDR2 FQNEAQ. The CDR3 extends over 18 amino acids. Germline trimming cut 1 base from V and 0 bases from J; bases unmatched to any gene: 10.